This T cell receptor beta chain comes out of a study of T cells in Graves' hyperthyroidism and ophthalmopathy. A lack of ophthalmopathy progression within 18 months defined stable Graves' hyperthyroidism. The patients, who ranged from 18 to 65 in age, presented with newly diagnosed hyperthyroidism lasting under 2 months. The source of the PBMCs was over 8.5 ml of fresh peripheral blood. The V gene end was trimmed by 6 bases and the J gene end by 8 bases; junction bases not matched to a gene: 8. Germline-derived CDR1 and CDR2 are SNHLY and FYNNEI. The CDR3 spans 14 residues. This clonotype was seen ten or more times. Using RNA transcripts as the source, TCR beta CDR3 regions were amplified. First-round RT-PCR with HTBI primers amplified the TCR CDR3 region. TCRdb ran MiXCR on the multiplex PCR reads and lists one entry per CDR3 protein. Of roughly 800,000 distinct CDR3 sequences in the sample, roughly 40% were seen once.

This clonotype was obtained from a young man with Graves' hyperthyroidism. Sequenced: blood. This chain connects TRBV2 to TRBJ1-2; 11 bases line up with TRBD1. CDR3 DNA sequence: TGTGCCAGCAGCGAACAAGGGACAGGGGGAGGCTACACCTTC. It yields the protein CASSEQGTGGGYTF.